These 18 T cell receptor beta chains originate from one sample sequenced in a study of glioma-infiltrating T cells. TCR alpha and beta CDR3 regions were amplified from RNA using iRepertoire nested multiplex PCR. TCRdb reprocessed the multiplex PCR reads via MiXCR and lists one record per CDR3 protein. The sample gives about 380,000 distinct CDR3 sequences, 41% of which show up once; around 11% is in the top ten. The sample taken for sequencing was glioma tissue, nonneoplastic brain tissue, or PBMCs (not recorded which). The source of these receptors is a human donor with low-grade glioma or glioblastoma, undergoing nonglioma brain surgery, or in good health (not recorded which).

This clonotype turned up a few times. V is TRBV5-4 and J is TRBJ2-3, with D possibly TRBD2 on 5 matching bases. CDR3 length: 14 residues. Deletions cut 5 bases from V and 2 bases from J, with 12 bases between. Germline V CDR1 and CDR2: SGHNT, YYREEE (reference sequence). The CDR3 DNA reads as TGTGCCAGCAGGCTCCGGGGTTTCACAGATACGCAGTATTTT. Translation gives CASRLRGFTDTQYF. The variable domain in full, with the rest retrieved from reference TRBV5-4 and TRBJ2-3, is ETGVTQSPTHLIKTRGQQVTLRCSSQSGHNTVSWYQQALGQGPQFIFQYYREEENGRGNFPPRFSGLQFPNYSSELNVNALELDDSALYLCASRLRGFTDTQYFGPGTRLTVL.

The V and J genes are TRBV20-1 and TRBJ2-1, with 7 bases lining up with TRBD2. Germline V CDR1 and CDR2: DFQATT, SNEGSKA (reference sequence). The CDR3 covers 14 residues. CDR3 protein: CGVGGRPSYNEQFF. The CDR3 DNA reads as TGCGGGGTCGGGGGGAGGCCATCCTACAATGAGCAGTTCTTC.

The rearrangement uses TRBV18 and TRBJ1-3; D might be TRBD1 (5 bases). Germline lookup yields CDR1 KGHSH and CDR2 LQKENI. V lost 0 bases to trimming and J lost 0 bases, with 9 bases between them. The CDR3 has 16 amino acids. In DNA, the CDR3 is TGTGCCAGCTCACCACCGGGACGCTCCTCTGGAAACACCATATATTTT. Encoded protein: CASSPPGRSSGNTIYF.

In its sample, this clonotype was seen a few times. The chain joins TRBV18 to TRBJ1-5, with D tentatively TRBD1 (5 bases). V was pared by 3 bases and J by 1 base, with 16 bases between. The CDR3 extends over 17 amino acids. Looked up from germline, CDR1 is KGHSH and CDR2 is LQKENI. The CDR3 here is CASSPPAGTGSNQPQHF. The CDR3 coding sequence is TGTGCCAGCTCACCTCCGGCAGGGACTGGGAGCAATCAGCCCCAGCATTTT.

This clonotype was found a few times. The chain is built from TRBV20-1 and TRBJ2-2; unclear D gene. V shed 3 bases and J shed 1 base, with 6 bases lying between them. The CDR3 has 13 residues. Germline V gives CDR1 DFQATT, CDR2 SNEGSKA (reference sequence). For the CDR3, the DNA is TGCAGTGCTAGTCACGGGAACACCGGGGAGCTGTTTTTT. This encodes CSASHGNTGELFF.

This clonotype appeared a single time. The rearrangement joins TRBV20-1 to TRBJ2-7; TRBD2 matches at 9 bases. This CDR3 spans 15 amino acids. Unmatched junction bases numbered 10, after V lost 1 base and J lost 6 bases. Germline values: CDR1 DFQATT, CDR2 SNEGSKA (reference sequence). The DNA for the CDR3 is TGCAGTGCTAGAGTAGCGGGAGTTGTCCCCTGCGAGCAGTACTTC. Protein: CSARVAGVVPCEQYF.

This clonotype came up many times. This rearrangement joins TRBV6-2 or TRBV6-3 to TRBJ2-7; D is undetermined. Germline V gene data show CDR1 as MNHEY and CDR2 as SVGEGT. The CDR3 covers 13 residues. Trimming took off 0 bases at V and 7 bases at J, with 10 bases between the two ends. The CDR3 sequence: CASSYSTRKEQYF. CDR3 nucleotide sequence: TGTGCCAGCAGTTACTCTACGAGAAAAGAGCAGTACTTC.

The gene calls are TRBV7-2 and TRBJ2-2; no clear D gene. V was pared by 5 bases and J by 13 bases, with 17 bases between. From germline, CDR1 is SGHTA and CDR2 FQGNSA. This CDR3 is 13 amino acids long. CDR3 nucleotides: TGTGCCAGCAGCCCACGGACCAATATTGCGCTGTTTTTT. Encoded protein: CASSPRTNIALFF.

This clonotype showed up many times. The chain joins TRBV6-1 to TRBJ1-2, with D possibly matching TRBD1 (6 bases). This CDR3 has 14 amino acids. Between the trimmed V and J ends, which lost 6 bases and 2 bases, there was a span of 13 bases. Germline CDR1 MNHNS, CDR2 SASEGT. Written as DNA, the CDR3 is TGTGCCAGCAGCCCGGGAGGGACAAACTATGGCTACACCTTC. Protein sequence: CASSPGGTNYGYTF.

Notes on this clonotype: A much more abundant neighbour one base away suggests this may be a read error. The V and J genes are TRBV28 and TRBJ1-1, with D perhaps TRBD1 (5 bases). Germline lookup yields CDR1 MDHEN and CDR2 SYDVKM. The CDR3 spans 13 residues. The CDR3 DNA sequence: TGTGCCAGCAGTGGGACTTCATACGCTGAAGCTCTCTTT. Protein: CASSGTSYAEALF.

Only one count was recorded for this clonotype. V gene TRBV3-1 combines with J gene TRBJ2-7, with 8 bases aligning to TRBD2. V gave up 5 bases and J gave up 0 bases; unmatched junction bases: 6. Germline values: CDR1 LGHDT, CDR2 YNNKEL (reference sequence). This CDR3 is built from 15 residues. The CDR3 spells CASSGSGGSSYEQYF. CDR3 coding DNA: TGTGCCAGCAGCGGCAGCGGGGGAAGCTCCTACGAGCAGTACTTC.

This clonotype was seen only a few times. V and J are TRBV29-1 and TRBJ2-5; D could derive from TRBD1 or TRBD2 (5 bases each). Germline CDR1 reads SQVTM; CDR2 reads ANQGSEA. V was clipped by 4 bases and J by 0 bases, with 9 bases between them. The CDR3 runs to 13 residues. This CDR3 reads CSVGVGHQETQYF. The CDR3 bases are TGCAGCGTTGGTGTGGGACACCAAGAGACCCAGTACTTC.

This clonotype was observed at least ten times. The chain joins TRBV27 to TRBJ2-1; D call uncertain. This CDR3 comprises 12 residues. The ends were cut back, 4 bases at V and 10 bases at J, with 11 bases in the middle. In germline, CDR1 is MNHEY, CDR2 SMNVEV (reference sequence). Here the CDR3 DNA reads TGTGCCAGCAGTTCCCCTTTTGGGGAGCAGTTCTTC. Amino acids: CASSSPFGEQFF.

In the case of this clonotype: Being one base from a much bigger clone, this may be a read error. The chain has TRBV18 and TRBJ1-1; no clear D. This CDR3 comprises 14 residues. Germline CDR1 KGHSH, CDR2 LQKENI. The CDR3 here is CASSPEGGYTEALF. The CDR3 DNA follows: TGTGCCAGCTCACCAGAGGGAGGGTACACTGAAGCTCTCTTT. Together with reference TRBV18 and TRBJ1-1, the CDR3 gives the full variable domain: NAGVMQNPRHLVRRRGQEARLRCSPMKGHSHVYWYRQLPEEGLKFMVYLQKENIIDESGMPKERFSAEFPKEGPSILRIQQVVRGDSAAYFCASSPEGGYTEALFGQGTRLTVV.

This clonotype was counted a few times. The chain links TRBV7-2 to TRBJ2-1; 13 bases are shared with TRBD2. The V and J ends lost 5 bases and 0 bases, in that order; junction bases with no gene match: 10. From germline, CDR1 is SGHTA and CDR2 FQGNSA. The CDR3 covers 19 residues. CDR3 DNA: TGTGCCAGCAGCGGACGGACTAGCGGGAGATACCGCTCCTACAATGAGCAGTTCTTC. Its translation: CASSGRTSGRYRSYNEQFF.

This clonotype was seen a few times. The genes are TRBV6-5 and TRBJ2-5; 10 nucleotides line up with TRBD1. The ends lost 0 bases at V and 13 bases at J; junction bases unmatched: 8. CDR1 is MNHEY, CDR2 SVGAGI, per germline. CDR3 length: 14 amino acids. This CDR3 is CASSYSGQGYERYF. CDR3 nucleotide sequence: TGTGCCAGCAGTTACTCGGGACAGGGGTACGAAAGGTACTTC.

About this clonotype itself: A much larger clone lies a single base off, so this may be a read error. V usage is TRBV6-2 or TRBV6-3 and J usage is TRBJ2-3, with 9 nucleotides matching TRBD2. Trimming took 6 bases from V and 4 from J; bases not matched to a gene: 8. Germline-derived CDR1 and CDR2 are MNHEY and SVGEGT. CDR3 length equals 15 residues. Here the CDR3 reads CASRRVAGAADTQYF. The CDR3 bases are TGTGCCAGCAGAAGGGTAGCGGGGGCCGCAGATACGCAGTATTTT.

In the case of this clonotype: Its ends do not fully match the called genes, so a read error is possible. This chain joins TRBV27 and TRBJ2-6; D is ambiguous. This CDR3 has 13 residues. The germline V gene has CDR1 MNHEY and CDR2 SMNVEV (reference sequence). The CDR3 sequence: CSSSLAGANVLTF. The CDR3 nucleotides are TGTTCCAGCAGTTTGGCTGGGGCCAACGTCCTGACTTTC.